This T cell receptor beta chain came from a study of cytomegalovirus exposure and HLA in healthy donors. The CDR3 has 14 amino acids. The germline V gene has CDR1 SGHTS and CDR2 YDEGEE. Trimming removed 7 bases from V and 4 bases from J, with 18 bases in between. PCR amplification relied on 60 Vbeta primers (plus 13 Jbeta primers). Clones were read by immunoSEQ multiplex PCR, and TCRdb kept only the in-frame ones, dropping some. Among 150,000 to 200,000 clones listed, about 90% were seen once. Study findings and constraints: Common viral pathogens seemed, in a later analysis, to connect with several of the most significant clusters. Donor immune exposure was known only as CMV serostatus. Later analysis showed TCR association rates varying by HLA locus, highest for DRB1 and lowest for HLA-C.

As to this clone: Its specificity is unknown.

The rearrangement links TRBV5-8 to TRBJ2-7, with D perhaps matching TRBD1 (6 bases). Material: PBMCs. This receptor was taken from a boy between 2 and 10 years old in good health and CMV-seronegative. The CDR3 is CASRMEGQLYEQYF. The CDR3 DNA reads TGTGCCAGCCGAATGGAAGGACAGCTTTACGAGCAGTACTTC.